This section outlines one TCR beta chain sequence together with its context. Its matching antigen is unknown. This specimen comes from a study of stem cell transplantation in POMP-related autoinflammatory disease. Study results and caveats: Patients with PRAID showed a restricted number of unique TRB V-J gene pairings.

V gave up 1 base and J gave up 7 bases, with 9 bases separating them. This CDR3 has 13 amino acids. The germline gives CDR1 SGDLS, CDR2 YYNGEE. Produced via immunoSEQ multiplex PCR; TCRdb's table is partial and in-frame only. The repertoire consists of tens of thousands of clones, with about nine tenths occurring once and the leading ten covering about 0.7%. The source was CD4+ T cells from PBMCs, collected after stem cell transplantation. The V and J genes are TRBV9 and TRBJ2-1; no clear D gene. The origin of this receptor is a human patient with POMP-related autoinflammation and immune dysregulation (PRAID). Part of the T cell pool may stem from the graft donor. This chain's CDR3 is CASSVTQVNEQFF. Here the CDR3 DNA reads TGTGCCAGCAGCGTAACGCAGGTAAATGAGCAGTTCTTC.